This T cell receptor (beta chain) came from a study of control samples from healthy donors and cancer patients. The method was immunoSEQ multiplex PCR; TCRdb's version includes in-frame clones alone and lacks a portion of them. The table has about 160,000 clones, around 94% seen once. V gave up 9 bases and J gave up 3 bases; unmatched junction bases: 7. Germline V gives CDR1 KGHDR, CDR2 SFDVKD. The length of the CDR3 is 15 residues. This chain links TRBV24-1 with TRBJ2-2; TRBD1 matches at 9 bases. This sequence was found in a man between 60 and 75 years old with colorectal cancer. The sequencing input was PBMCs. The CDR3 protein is CATGEGQGYTGELFF. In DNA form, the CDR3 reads TGTGCCACCGGCGAGGGACAGGGATACACCGGGGAGCTGTTTTTT.